The 7 T cell receptor beta chains in this list originate from one sample, sequenced in a study of OX40 agonist ivuxolimab in advanced cancers. Sequencing used immunoSEQ multiplex PCR; TCRdb keeps in-frame clones, though not all of them. The sample has tens of thousands of clones, roughly nine tenths seen once. The sequencing here drew on CD4+ or CD8+ T cells sorted from blood, taken in a trial of the OX40 agonist ivuxolimab. The receptors derive from an adult with an advanced solid tumor such as melanoma, head and neck, liver or kidney cancer.

J is TRBJ1-5 and V is TRBV27, with D possibly being TRBD1 (5 bases). CDR3 size: 13 residues. Per germline, CDR1 MNHEY and CDR2 SMNVEV (reference sequence). With 2 bases removed from V and 7 bases from J, the gap between germline ends came to 9 bases. CDR3 region: CASSLGGDQPQHF. CDR3 in DNA: TGTGCCAGCAGTTTAGGGGGGGACCAGCCCCAGCATTTT.

CDR3 sequence: CASSPGGSTEAFF. The CDR3 DNA sequence: TGTGCCAGTAGCCCTGGAGGGAGCACTGAAGCTTTCTTT. The chain has TRBV19 and TRBJ1-1; unclear D gene. This CDR3 comprises 13 residues. Between the trimmed V and J ends, which lost 6 bases and 4 bases, there was a span of 12 bases. The germline CDR1 and CDR2 sequences are LNHDA and SQIVND (reference sequence).

CDR3 sequence: CASNPLEGSTQYF. The CDR3, as DNA: TGTGCCAGCAACCCCCTGGAGGGATCAACGCAGTATTTT. This sequence joins TRBV9 and TRBJ2-3; the D gene is possibly TRBD2 (6 bases). CDR1 is SGDLS and CDR2 is YYNGEE in the germline V gene. V lost 6 bases and J lost 9, with 17 bases in between. The CDR3 extends over 13 amino acids.

This chain connects TRBV15 to TRBJ2-7; D is perhaps TRBD1 (5 bases). V was pared by 0 bases and J by 2 bases, with 11 bases between. The CDR3 consists of 15 residues. Germline V gives CDR1 LNHNV, CDR2 YYDKDF (reference sequence). The CDR3 loop reads CATSRDRRGTYEQYF. CDR3 sequence (DNA): TGTGCCACCAGCAGAGATCGAAGGGGAACCTACGAGCAGTACTTC. The full variable domain, with the rest looked up from reference TRBV15 and TRBJ2-7, is DAMVIQNPRYQVTQFGKPVTLSCSQTLNHNVMYWYQQKSSQAPKLLFHYYDKDFNNEADTPDNFQSRRPNTSFCFLDIRSPGLGDTAMYLCATSRDRRGTYEQYFGPGTRLTVT.

This chain links TRBV27 with TRBJ2-2; D is ambiguous. The CDR3 runs to 14 residues. V was trimmed by 6 bases and J by 0 bases, leaving 8 bases between them. Germline V gene data show CDR1 as MNHEY and CDR2 as SMNVEV (reference sequence). CDR3 sequence (DNA): TGTGCCAGCAGACTATTAACGAACACCGGGGAGCTGTTTTTT. This sequence encodes CASRLLTNTGELFF.

In this sample, this clone turned up a few times. The chain carries TRBV6-6 and TRBJ2-2; D is undetermined. The CDR3 spans 14 residues. V lost 0 bases, J lost 5 bases, and 7 bases lay in between. Per germline, CDR1 MNHNY and CDR2 SVGAGI (reference sequence). The CDR3 sequence: CASSYSWVTGELFF. Here the CDR3 DNA reads TGTGCCAGCAGTTACTCGTGGGTAACCGGGGAGCTGTTTTTT.

As for this clone: The same CDR3 arises from other DNA sequences in this sample as well. The chain combines TRBV27 with TRBJ2-5, with 9 positions matching TRBD1. V dropped 4 bases and J dropped 2; count of bases not matched to a gene: 8. Per germline, CDR1 MNHEY and CDR2 SMNVEV (reference sequence). CDR3 length: 16 amino acids. The CDR3 coding sequence is TGTGCCAGCAGTTCCCCCATCGGGACAGGGCAAGAGACCCAGTACTTC. This encodes CASSSPIGTGQETQYF.